This record looks at one TCR beta chain sequence and its context. This specimen belongs to a study of blood T cell repertoires in COVID-19. Across the study: Sites across the United States, Italy and Spain contributed samples from acute and convalescent COVID-19. The analysed material was cDNA or gDNA that came from T cells, B-cell-depleted T cells, or PBMCs.

This CDR3 spans 16 amino acids. From germline, CDR1 is SGHAT and CDR2 FQNNGV. Between the trimmed V and J ends, which lost 1 base and 2 bases, there was a span of 15 bases. Here immunoSEQ multiplex PCR was the method, and the copy in TCRdb shows in-frame clones only, minus some. This sample has some 210,000 clones; about four fifths occur once, and the top ten carry about 12%. The sample consisted of peripheral blood. The sequence was obtained from a woman in her 40s with acute or convalescent COVID-19. The rearrangement uses TRBV11-2 and TRBJ2-7; D perhaps matches TRBD1 (5 bases). The CDR3 is CASSLVQGSLPYEQYF. In nucleotides, the CDR3 is TGTGCCAGCAGCTTAGTCCAGGGTAGTCTTCCCTACGAGCAGTACTTC.